This T cell receptor beta chain was captured by sequencing in a study of type 1 regulatory T cells. Study-level background: This in vitro CD4 product, T-allo10, is enriched for Tr1 cells and alloantigen-specific.

TCRdb reprocessed the reads via MiXCR and lists one record per CDR3 protein. In the table there are tens of thousands of distinct CDR3 sequences, 45% to 50% of which are singletons. Study-level points and caveats: Compared with non-type 1 regulatory T cells, type 1 regulatory T cells showed a more restricted TCR repertoire.

Deletions cut 0 bases from V and 4 bases from J, with 1 base between. The V gene's germline CDR1 is DFQATT and CDR2 SNEGSKA (reference sequence). The CDR3 runs 11 residues. With respect to this clonotype: Its antigen is still unknown.

This sequence joins TRBV20-1 and TRBJ2-1; no clear D. The TCR comes from a human donor in good health. The sequencing sample was made of cultured non-Tr1 T cells, either the whole culture or a sorted T cell fraction (not recorded which). The CDR3 region has the DNA TGCAGTGCTAGAGATTACAATGAGCAGTTCTTC. As protein: CSARDYNEQFF.